A single sample is the source of the 20 T cell receptor beta chains below, sequenced in a study of CD8 T cells in ankylosing spondylitis. The antigens for these receptors are not known. Study-wide results and limits: Made up of under 10 highly homologous variants, a TCR beta motif appeared characteristic of ankylosing spondylitis blood.

TCRdb re-analysed the 5' RACE reads in MiXCR, keeping a single row per CDR3 protein. Among about 800,000 distinct CDR3 sequences listed, roughly 10% were seen once. Sequenced: blood, either unsorted or a sorted T cell fraction (not recorded which). The receptors derive from a male donor with ankylosing spondylitis.

V gene TRBV29-1 combines with J gene TRBJ1-1; D remains unclear. Germline CDR1 and CDR2: SQVTM and ANQGSEA. This CDR3 is built from 10 residues. Trimming cost V 1 base and J 13 bases, with 10 bases left between them. The CDR3 nucleotides read TGCAGCGTTGAAGGGGGTTTAGGTTTCTTT. Protein: CSVEGGLGFF. Full variable domain (rest looked up from reference TRBV29-1 and TRBJ1-1): SAVISQKPSRDICQRGTSLTIQCQVDSQVTMMFWYRQQPGQSLTLIATANQGSEATYESGFVIDKFPISRPNLTFSTLTVSNMSPEDSSIYLCSVEGGLGFFGQGTRLTVV.

This rearrangement joins TRBV28 to TRBJ1-4; the match to TRBD1 covers 9 bases. Trimming removed 5 bases from V and 2 bases from J; junction bases left unmatched: 12. The CDR3 sequence is 18 residues long. The germline V gene has CDR1 MDHEN and CDR2 SYDVKM. The CDR3 nucleotides are TGTGCCAGCAGTCCTCCCTACAGGGGGCAATCGACTAATGAAAAACTGTTTTTT. It encodes CASSPPYRGQSTNEKLFF.

This sequence joins TRBV20-1 and TRBJ2-3; D gene uncertain. Germline CDR1 is DFQATT and CDR2 is SNEGSKA (reference sequence). The germline V and J ends were trimmed by 6 bases and 2 bases, with 15 bases remaining between them. CDR3 length: 14 amino acids. The CDR3 coding sequence is TGCAGTGCACAACTCTTTTTAAACACAGATACGCAGTATTTT. Its protein is CSAQLFLNTDTQYF.

The chain carries TRBV12-3 or TRBV12-4 and TRBJ2-7; TRBD2 is a possible D gene (5 bases). The CDR3 has 14 residues. Deletions cut 3 bases from V and 7 bases from J, with 16 bases between. The CDR3 region is CASSFTESEVEQYF. In nucleotides, the CDR3 is TGTGCCAGCAGTTTTACCGAGTCGGAGGTGGAGCAGTACTTC.

Here the CDR3 reads CASSPGLAGLIAMSSDIQYF. The CDR3 region has the DNA TGTGCCAGCAGTCCGGGACTAGCGGGCCTGATCGCCATGAGTAGCGACATTCAGTACTTC. The chain couples TRBV6-2 or TRBV6-3 to TRBJ2-4; TRBD2 matches at 12 bases. J was trimmed by 8 bases and V by 5 bases; bases with no gene match: 22. Germline V gene data show CDR1 as MNHEY and CDR2 as SVGEGT. The length of the CDR3 is 20 residues.

The J gene is TRBJ2-2, the V gene TRBV29-1; D call uncertain. The germline gives CDR1 SQVTM, CDR2 ANQGSEA. The CDR3 has 13 amino acids. Trimming removed 3 bases at V and 2 bases at J, with 7 bases between. The CDR3 sequence is CSVDDGNTGELFF. The CDR3 coding sequence is TGCAGCGTTGATGACGGTAACACCGGGGAGCTGTTTTTT.

This sequence joins TRBV6-5 and TRBJ1-1, with D possibly TRBD1 on 5 matching bases. This CDR3 is built from 15 residues. From germline, CDR1 is MNHEY and CDR2 SVGAGI. Deletions cut 2 bases from V and 0 bases from J, with 10 bases between. The CDR3 here is CASSYRQLMNTEAFF. Here the CDR3 DNA reads TGTGCCAGCAGTTACCGACAGCTTATGAACACTGAAGCTTTCTTT.

This clonotype was recorded a few times. The V and J genes are TRBV6-2 or TRBV6-3 and TRBJ2-7; no definite D call. Germline values: CDR1 MNHEY, CDR2 SVGEGT. The CDR3 has 14 residues. V was cut by 6 bases and J by 5 bases, with 17 bases left in between. The CDR3 sequence: CASSLITGENEQYF. CDR3 nucleotides: TGTGCCAGCAGCCTTATCACGGGCGAAAACGAGCAGTACTTC.

This clonotype was seen a few times. The rearrangement joins TRBV20-1 to TRBJ2-1; the D gene could be TRBD1 or TRBD2 (5 bases each). Germline V gives CDR1 DFQATT, CDR2 SNEGSKA (reference sequence). V shed 0 bases and J shed 5 bases, with 14 bases lying between them. CDR3 size: 15 residues. The CDR3 DNA is TGCAGTGCTAGAGATACCCCCGGGGCCGACAATGAGCAGTTCTTC. As protein: CSARDTPGADNEQFF.

The chain recombines TRBV7-2 with TRBJ2-5; 12 bases fit TRBD2. The germline V gene encodes CDR1 SGHTA and CDR2 FQGNSA. The CDR3 has 15 amino acids. The V segment lost 7 bases and the J segment 5 bases; nucleotides outside the gene matches: 8. The DNA of the CDR3 is TGTGCCAGCAACCCCCTAGCGGGGGGGCTGGAGACCCAGTACTTC. This translates into CASNPLAGGLETQYF.

The chain carries TRBV15 and TRBJ1-3, with unresolved D. The germline CDR1 and CDR2 sequences are LNHNV and YYDKDF (reference sequence). V was pared by 4 bases and J by 2 bases, with 3 bases between. CDR3 length: 12 amino acids. Written as DNA, the CDR3 is TGTGCCACCAGCATACCTGGAAACACCATATATTTT. Translated: CATSIPGNTIYF.

The CDR3 nucleotides read TGTGCCAGCGGGTACATCGGGCTTAACTATGGCTACACCTTC. Its protein is CASGYIGLNYGYTF. This chain links TRBV6-5 with TRBJ1-2, with unresolved D. The CDR3 covers 14 residues. Germline CDR1 reads MNHEY; CDR2 reads SVGAGI. V was shortened by 8 bases and J by 1 base, with 14 bases between the two germline ends.

The CDR3 bases are TGTGCCAGCAGCAGCGGGACAGACCAAGAGACCCAGTACTTC. Translating gives CASSSGTDQETQYF. The genes are TRBV7-9 and TRBJ2-5; D is perhaps TRBD1 or TRBD2 (7 bases each). Germline assignment: CDR1 SEHNR and CDR2 FQNEAQ (reference sequence). The germline V and J ends were trimmed by 5 bases and 0 bases, with 10 bases remaining between them. The CDR3 is 14 residues long. The whole variable domain, remainder taken from reference TRBV7-9 and TRBJ2-5, is DTGVSQNPRHKITKRGQNVTFRCDPISEHNRLYWYRQTLGQGPEFLTYFQNEAQLEKSRLLSDRFSAERPKGSFSTLEIQRTEQGDSAMYLCASSSGTDQETQYFGPGTRLLVL.

V and J are TRBV24-1 and TRBJ2-2; no firm D call. Looked up from germline, CDR1 is KGHDR and CDR2 is SFDVKD. V lost 2 bases and J 7 bases, leaving 10 bases between the germline ends. CDR3 length equals 14 residues. The chain's CDR3 is CATSDSQKIGELFF. Written as DNA, the CDR3 is TGTGCCACCAGTGATTCCCAGAAAATCGGGGAGCTGTTTTTT.

This clonotype was counted only a few times. The CDR3 protein is CASSRGAGPYNEQFF. The CDR3 DNA reads TGTGCCAGCAGCCGGGGGGCAGGACCGTACAATGAGCAGTTCTTC. This chain links TRBV7-6 with TRBJ2-1; a weak D match, TRBD2 (7 bases). From germline, CDR1 is SGHVS and CDR2 FNYEAQ. CDR3 length equals 15 residues. V lost 5 bases and J 4 bases, leaving 15 bases between the germline ends.

V and J are TRBV13 and TRBJ1-2; D unresolved. V gave up 5 bases and J gave up 1 base, with 17 bases separating them. The CDR3 consists of 16 residues. Per germline, CDR1 PRHDT and CDR2 FYEKMQ (reference sequence). CDR3 in DNA: TGTGCCAGCAGCCTAGCAGGACGACGGGATAACTATGGCTACACCTTC. Amino acids: CASSLAGRRDNYGYTF.

The chain couples TRBV5-1 to TRBJ2-1; TRBD2 matches 9 bases. The CDR3 runs 16 residues. Germline CDR1 reads SGHRS; CDR2 reads YFSETQ. The V segment lost 4 bases and the J segment 7 bases; nucleotides outside the gene matches: 12. CDR3 DNA sequence: TGCGCCAGCAGCAACTGGGGGCGGGAGGGCCGGAATGAGCAGTTCTTC. Protein sequence: CASSNWGREGRNEQFF.

This chain connects TRBV24-1 to TRBJ2-7, with D uncertain. CDR3 length equals 13 residues. The V gene's germline CDR1 is KGHDR and CDR2 SFDVKD. The V and J ends lost 4 bases and 5 bases respectively, with 11 bases between them. CDR3 region: CATSDRFYHEQYF. In nucleotides, the CDR3 is TGTGCCACCAGTGACCGGTTTTACCACGAGCAGTACTTC.

The sample holds many counts of this clonotype. V is TRBV7-9 and J is TRBJ1-2, with TRBD1 matching 7 bases. Germline assignment: CDR1 SEHNR and CDR2 FQNEAQ (reference sequence). The CDR3 length is 12 residues. J lost 10 bases, V lost 5 bases, and 7 bases had no gene match. CDR3 in DNA: TGTGCCAGCAGCCCGGGGGACAGTTCCTACACCTTC. Its translation: CASSPGDSSYTF.

The table lists this clonotype with a few counts. The chain carries TRBV21-1 and TRBJ2-3. TRBV21-1 is annotated as a pseudogene. The CDR3 consists of 14 residues. As DNA, the CDR3 is TGTGCCAGCAGCAAAGAACCAGGCACAGATACGCAGTATTTT. It translates to CASSKEPGTDTQYF.